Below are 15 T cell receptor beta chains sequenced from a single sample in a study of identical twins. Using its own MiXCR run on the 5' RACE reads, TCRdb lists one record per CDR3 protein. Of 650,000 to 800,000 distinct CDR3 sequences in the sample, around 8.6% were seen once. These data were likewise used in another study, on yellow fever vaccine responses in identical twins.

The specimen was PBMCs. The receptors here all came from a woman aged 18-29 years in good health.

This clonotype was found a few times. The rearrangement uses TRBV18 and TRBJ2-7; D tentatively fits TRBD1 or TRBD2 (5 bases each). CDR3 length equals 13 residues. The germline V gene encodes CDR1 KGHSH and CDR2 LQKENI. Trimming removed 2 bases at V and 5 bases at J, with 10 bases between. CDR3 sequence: CASSPGTGDEQYF. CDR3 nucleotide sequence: TGTGCCAGCTCACCAGGGACCGGGGACGAGCAGTACTTC.

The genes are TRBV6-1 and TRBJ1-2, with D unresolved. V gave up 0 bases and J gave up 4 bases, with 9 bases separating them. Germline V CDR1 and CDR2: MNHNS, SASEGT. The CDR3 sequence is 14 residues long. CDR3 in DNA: TGTGCCAGCAGTGAAGCGTTGGGCGGCTATGGCTACACCTTC. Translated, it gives CASSEALGGYGYTF.

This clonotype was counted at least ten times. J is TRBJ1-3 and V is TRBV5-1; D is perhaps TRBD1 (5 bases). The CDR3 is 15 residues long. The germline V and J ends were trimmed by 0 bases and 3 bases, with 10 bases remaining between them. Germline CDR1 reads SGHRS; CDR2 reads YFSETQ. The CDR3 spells CASSLAGTVGNTIYF. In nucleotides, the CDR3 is TGCGCCAGCAGCTTGGCCGGGACGGTTGGAAACACCATATATTTT.

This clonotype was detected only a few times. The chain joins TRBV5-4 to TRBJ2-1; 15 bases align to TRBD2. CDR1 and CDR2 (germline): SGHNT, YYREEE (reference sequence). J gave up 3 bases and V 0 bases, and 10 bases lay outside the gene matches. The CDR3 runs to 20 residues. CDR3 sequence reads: CASSLGWGTSGRKSYNEQFF. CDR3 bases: TGTGCCAGCAGCTTGGGATGGGGGACTAGCGGGAGGAAGAGCTACAATGAGCAGTTCTTC. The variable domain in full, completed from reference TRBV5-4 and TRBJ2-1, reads ETGVTQSPTHLIKTRGQQVTLRCSSQSGHNTVSWYQQALGQGPQFIFQYYREEENGRGNFPPRFSGLQFPNYSSELNVNALELDDSALYLCASSLGWGTSGRKSYNEQFFGPGTRLTVL.

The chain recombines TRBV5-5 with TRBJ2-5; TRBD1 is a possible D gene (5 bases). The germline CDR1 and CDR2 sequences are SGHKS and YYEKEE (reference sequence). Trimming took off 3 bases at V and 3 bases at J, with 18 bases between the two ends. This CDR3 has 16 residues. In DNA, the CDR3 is TGTGCCAGCAGCTCGGGCCTGGACACCTATAAAGAGACCCAGTACTTC. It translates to CASSSGLDTYKETQYF.

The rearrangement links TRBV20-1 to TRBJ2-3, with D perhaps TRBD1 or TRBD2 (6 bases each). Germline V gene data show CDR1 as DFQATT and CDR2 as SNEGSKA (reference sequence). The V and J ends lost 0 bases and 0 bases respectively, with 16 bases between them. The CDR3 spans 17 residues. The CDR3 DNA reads TGCAGTGCTAGAGACGGGGGCAGGGTAGCGAGCACAGATACGCAGTATTTT. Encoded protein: CSARDGGRVASTDTQYF.

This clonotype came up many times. The CDR3 here is CASSDGAGPGEQYF. The CDR3 coding sequence is TGTGCCAGCAGTGATGGGGCGGGGCCGGGTGAGCAGTACTTC. The chain carries TRBV2 and TRBJ2-7; TRBD2 is a possible D gene (6 bases). V dropped 3 bases and J dropped 7 bases, with 16 bases sitting between them. CDR3 length: 14 residues. Germline-derived CDR1 and CDR2 are SNHLY and FYNNEI. The full variable domain, its missing parts supplied by reference TRBV2 and TRBJ2-7, is EPEVTQTPSHQVTQMGQEVILRCVPISNHLYFYWYRQILGQKVEFLVSFYNNEISEKSEIFDDQFSVERPDGSNFTLKIRSTKLEDSAMYFCASSDGAGPGEQYFGPGTRLTVT.

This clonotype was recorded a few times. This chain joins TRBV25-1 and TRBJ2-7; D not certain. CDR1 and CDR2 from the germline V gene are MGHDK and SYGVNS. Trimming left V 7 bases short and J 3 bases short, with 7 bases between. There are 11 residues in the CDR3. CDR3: CASTGDYEQYF. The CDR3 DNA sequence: TGTGCCAGCACAGGTGACTACGAGCAGTACTTC.

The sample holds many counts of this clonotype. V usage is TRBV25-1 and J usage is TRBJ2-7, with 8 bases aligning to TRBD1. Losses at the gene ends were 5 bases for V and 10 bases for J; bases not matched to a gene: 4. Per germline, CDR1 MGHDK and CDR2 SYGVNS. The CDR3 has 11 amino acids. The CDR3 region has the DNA TGTGCCAGCAGTCGGGGACAGGCCCAGTACTTC. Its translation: CASSRGQAQYF.

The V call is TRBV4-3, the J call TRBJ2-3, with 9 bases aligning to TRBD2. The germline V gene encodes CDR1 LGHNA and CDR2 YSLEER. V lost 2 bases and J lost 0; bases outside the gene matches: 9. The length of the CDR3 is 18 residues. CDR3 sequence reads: CASSQTWGTSLSTDTQYF. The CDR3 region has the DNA TGCGCCAGCAGCCAAACATGGGGGACTAGCCTTAGCACAGATACGCAGTATTTT.

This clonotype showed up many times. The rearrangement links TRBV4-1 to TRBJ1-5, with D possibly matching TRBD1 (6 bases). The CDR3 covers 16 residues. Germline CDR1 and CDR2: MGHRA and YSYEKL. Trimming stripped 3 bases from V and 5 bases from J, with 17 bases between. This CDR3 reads CASSQIGGPKHQPQHF. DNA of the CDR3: TGCGCCAGCAGCCAGATAGGGGGACCAAAACATCAGCCCCAGCATTTT.

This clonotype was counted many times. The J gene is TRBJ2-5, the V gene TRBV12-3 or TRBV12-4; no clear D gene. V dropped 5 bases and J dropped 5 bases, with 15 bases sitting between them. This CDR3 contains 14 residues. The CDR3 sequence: CASSDRATGETQYF. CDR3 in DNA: TGTGCCAGCAGTGACCGGGCCACTGGGGAGACCCAGTACTTC.

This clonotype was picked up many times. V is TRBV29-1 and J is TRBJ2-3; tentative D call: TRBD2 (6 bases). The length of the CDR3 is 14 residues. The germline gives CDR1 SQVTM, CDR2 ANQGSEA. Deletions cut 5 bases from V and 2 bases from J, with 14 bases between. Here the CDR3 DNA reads TGCAGCGTTACATGGGACTTGAACACAGATACGCAGTATTTT. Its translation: CSVTWDLNTDTQYF.

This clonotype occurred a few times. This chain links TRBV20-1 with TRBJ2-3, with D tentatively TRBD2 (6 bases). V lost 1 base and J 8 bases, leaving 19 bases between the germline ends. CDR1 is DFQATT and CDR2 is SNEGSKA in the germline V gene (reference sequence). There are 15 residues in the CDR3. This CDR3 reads CSARVAGGPIGTQYF. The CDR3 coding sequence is TGCAGTGCTAGAGTAGCCGGGGGTCCGATTGGTACGCAGTATTTT.

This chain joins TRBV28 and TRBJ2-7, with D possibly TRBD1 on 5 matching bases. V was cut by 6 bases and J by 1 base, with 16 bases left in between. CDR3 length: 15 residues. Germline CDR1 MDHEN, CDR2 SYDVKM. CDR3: CASSTSRKGSYEQYF. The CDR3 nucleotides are TGTGCCAGCAGCACTTCCAGGAAGGGGTCCTACGAGCAGTACTTC.